This TCR beta chain was captured by sequencing in a study of identical twins. TCRdb passed the 5' RACE reads through MiXCR, listing each CDR3 protein once. This sample has fewer than 900,000 distinct CDR3 sequences, with 21% found just once. Many counts were recorded for this clonotype. The germline V gene encodes CDR1 ENHRY and CDR2 SYGVKD. With 0 bases removed from V and 8 bases from J, the gap between germline ends came to 7 bases. The CDR3 is 12 residues long. The sample was also reused in another study, on T cells expressing NK-cell markers. Per that study: Beta-chain profiling covered CD3+CD56+NKG2C+, CD3+CD56+NKG2C- and CD3+CD56-NKG2C+ sorted subsets. Expanded NKG2C+ T cell clones were not confirmed as HCMV-specific.

Specimen: PBMCs. The chain is built from TRBV10-3 and TRBJ1-2; no firm D call. This TCR derives from a woman aged 18 to 35 in good health. The chain's CDR3 is CAISESGGGYTF. CDR3 DNA sequence: TGTGCCATCAGTGAGTCGGGCGGCGGCTACACCTTC.